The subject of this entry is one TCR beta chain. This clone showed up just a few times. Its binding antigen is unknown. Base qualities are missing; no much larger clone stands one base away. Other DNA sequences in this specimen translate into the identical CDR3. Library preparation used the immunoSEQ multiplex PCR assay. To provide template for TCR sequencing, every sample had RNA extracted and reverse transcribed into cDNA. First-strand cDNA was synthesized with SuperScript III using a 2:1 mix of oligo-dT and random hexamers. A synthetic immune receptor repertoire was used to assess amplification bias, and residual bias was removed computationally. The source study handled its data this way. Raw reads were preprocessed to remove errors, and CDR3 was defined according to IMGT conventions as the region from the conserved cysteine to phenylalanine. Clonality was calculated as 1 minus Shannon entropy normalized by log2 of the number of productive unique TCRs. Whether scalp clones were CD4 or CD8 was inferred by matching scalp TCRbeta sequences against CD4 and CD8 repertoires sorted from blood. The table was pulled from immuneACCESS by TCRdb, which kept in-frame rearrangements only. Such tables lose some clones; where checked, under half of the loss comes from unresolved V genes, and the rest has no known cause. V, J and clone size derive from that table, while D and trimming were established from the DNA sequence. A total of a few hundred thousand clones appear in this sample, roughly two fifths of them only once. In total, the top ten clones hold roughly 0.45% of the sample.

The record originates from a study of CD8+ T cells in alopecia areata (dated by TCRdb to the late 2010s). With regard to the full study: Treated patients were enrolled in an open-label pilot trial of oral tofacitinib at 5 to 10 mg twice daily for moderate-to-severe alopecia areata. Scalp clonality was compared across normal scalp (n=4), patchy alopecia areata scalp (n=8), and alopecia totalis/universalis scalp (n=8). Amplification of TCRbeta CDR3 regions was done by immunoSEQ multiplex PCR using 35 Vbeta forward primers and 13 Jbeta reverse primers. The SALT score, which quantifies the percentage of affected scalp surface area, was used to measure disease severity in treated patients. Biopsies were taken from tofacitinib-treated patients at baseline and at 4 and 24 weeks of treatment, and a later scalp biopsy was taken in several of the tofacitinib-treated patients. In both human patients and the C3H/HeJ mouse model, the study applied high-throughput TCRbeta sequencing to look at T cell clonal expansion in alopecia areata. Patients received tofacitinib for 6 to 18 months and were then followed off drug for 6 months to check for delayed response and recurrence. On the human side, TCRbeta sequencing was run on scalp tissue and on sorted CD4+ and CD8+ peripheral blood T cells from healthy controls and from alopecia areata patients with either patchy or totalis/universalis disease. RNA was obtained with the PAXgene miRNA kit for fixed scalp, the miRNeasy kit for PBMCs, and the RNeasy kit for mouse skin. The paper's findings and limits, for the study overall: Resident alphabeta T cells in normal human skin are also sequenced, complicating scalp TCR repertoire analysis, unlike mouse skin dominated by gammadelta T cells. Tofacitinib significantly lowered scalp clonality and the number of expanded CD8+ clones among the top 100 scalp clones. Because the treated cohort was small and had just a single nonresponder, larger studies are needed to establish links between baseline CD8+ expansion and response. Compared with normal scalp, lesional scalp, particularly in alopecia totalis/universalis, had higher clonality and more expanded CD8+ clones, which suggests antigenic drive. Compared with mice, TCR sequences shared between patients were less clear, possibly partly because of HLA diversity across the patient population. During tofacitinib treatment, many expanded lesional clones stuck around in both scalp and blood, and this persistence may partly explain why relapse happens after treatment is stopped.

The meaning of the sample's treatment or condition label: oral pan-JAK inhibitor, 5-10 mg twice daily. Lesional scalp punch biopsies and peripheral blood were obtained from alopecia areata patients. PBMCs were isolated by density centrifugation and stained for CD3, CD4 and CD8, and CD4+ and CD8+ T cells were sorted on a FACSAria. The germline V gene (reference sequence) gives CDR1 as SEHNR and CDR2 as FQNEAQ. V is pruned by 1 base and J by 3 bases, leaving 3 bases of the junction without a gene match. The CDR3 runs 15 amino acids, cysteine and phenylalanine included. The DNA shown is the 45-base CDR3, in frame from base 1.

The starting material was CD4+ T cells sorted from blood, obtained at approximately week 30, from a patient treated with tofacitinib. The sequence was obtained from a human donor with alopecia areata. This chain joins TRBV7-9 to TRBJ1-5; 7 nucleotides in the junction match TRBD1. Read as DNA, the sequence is TGTGCCAGCAGCTTAGGGACAGGCCCCAATCAGCCCCAGCATTTT. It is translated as CASSLGTGPNQPQHF.